This note documents a single T cell receptor beta chain sequence. Its antigen is still unknown. 60 Vbeta and 13 Jbeta primers were used in PCR. Here immunoSEQ multiplex PCR was the method, and the copy in TCRdb shows in-frame clones only, minus some. The table has 150,000 to 200,000 clones, 82% seen once. This sample is drawn from a study of cytomegalovirus exposure and HLA in healthy donors. Study conclusions and caveats: Relative to the approximately 660-donor mean, N-insertions were reportedly fewer in an Asian-associated ancestry cluster in a later analysis. The likely origin of a cluster of highly shared sequence variants was a sequencing artifact.

This clonotype was obtained from a woman aged 50 to 60 in good health and CMV-seronegative. The sample comprised PBMCs.

The CDR3 here is CASEGNYGYTF. CDR3 DNA: TGTGCCAGCGAGGGAAACTATGGCTACACCTTC. The chain uses TRBV11-1 and TRBJ1-2; unclear D gene. The V end lost 8 bases, the J end lost 2 bases, and 6 bases lay between the germline ends. Germline V gene lookup returns CDR1 SGHAT and CDR2 FQDESV (reference sequence). There are 11 residues in the CDR3.